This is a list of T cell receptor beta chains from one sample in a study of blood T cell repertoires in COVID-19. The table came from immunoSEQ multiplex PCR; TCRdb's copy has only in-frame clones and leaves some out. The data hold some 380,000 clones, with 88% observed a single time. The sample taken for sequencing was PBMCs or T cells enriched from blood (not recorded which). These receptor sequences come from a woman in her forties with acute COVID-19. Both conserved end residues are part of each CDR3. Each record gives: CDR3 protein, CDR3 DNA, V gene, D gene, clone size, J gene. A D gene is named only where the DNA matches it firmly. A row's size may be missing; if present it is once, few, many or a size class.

CDR3aa: CASSLKSSGGGTDTQYF
CDR3nt: TGTGCCAGCAGCTTAAAAAGTAGCGGGGGGGGCACAGATACGCAGTATTTT
v_gene: TRBV11-2
d_gene: TRBD2
abundance: NA
j_gene: TRBJ2-3

CDR3aa: CASSRNGGYNSPLHF
CDR3nt: TGTGCCAGCAGCCGGAATGGCGGGTATAATTCACCCCTCCACTTT
v_gene: TRBV13
d_gene: NA
abundance: NA
j_gene: TRBJ1-6

CDR3aa: CASSLILIETQYF
CDR3nt: TGTGCCAGCAGCTTGATACTGATAGAGACCCAGTACTTC
v_gene: TRBV5-6
d_gene: NA
abundance: few
j_gene: TRBJ2-5

CDR3aa: CASSPLQGTGTEAFF
CDR3nt: TGTGCCAGCAGCCCCCTGCAGGGCACTGGCACTGAAGCTTTCTTT
v_gene: TRBV11-2
d_gene: NA
abundance: once
j_gene: TRBJ1-1

CDR3aa: CASSLLGTGMNTEAFF
CDR3nt: TGTGCCAGCAGCCTTCTAGGGACAGGCATGAACACTGAAGCTTTCTTT
v_gene: TRBV14
d_gene: TRBD1
abundance: NA
j_gene: TRBJ1-1

CDR3aa: CASSDTGEGNTIYF
CDR3nt: TGTGCCAGCAGCGATACAGGGGAAGGAAACACCATATATTTT
v_gene: TRBV5-6
d_gene: TRBD1
abundance: NA
j_gene: TRBJ1-3

CDR3aa: CASSDDLRGYRPVTDTQYF
CDR3nt: TGTGCCAGCAGCGACGATCTGCGCGGATACCGTCCAGTCACAGATACGCAGTATTTT
v_gene: TRBV7-9
d_gene: NA
abundance: NA
j_gene: TRBJ2-3

CDR3aa: CASSSRGAENNEQFF
CDR3nt: TGTGCCAGCAGCTCACGGGGGGCAGAAAACAATGAGCAGTTCTTC
v_gene: TRBV5-6
d_gene: NA
abundance: once
j_gene: TRBJ2-1

CDR3aa: CASSQVHAGGASYEQYF
CDR3nt: TGTGCCAGCAGCCAAGTGCATGCCGGGGGAGCTTCCTACGAGCAGTACTTC
v_gene: TRBV3-1/TRBV3-2
d_gene: NA
abundance: once
j_gene: TRBJ2-7

CDR3aa: CASSKGQGAQNTEAFF
CDR3nt: TGTGCCAGCAGCAAGGGACAGGGGGCCCAGAACACTGAAGCTTTCTTT
v_gene: TRBV7-9
d_gene: TRBD1
abundance: NA
j_gene: TRBJ1-1

CDR3aa: CASSEELAGGLQETQYF
CDR3nt: TGTGCCAGCAGCGAAGAACTAGCGGGGGGACTCCAAGAGACCCAGTACTTC
v_gene: TRBV3-1/TRBV3-2
d_gene: TRBD2
abundance: NA
j_gene: TRBJ2-5

CDR3aa: CASSRLGEQYF
CDR3nt: TGCGCCAGCAGCCGTCTCGGCGAGCAGTACTTC
v_gene: TRBV5-1
d_gene: NA
abundance: NA
j_gene: TRBJ2-7

CDR3aa: CAWDRGNGNTIYF
CDR3nt: TGTGCCTGGGACAGGGGGAATGGAAACACCATATATTTT
v_gene: TRBV30
d_gene: TRBD1
abundance: NA
j_gene: TRBJ1-3

CDR3aa: CAAGWSGEETQYF
CDR3nt: TGTGCGGCGGGGTGGAGCGGGGAAGAGACCCAGTACTTC
v_gene: TRBV6-5
d_gene: TRBD2
abundance: NA
j_gene: TRBJ2-5

CDR3aa: CASSGDRGLNTEAFF
CDR3nt: TGTGCCAGCAGCGGAGACAGGGGTCTTAACACTGAAGCTTTCTTT
v_gene: TRBV6-2/TRBV6-3
d_gene: TRBD1
abundance: few
j_gene: TRBJ1-1

CDR3aa: CASSSQPGQGLGYTF
CDR3nt: TGTGCCAGCAGTTCCCAACCCGGACAGGGTTTAGGCTACACCTTC
v_gene: TRBV28
d_gene: TRBD1
abundance: NA
j_gene: TRBJ1-2

CDR3aa: CATSDSRGPADTQYF
CDR3nt: TGTGCCACCAGTGATAGTAGGGGGCCGGCAGATACGCAGTATTTT
v_gene: TRBV24-1
d_gene: TRBD1
abundance: NA
j_gene: TRBJ2-3

CDR3aa: CATSDDAGENYGYTF
CDR3nt: TGTGCCACCAGTGATGACGCGGGGGAAAACTATGGCTACACCTTC
v_gene: TRBV24-1
d_gene: NA
abundance: NA
j_gene: TRBJ1-2

CDR3aa: CASKVYSRSGNTIYF
CDR3nt: TGTGCCAGCAAAGTTTACAGCCGCTCTGGAAACACCATATATTTT
v_gene: TRBV6-5
d_gene: NA
abundance: NA
j_gene: TRBJ1-3

CDR3aa: CATLGSTEAFF
CDR3nt: TGCGCCACCTTGGGGAGTACTGAAGCTTTCTTT
v_gene: TRBV10-2
d_gene: NA
abundance: NA
j_gene: TRBJ1-1

CDR3aa: CASSQGTSPSTDTQYF
CDR3nt: TGCGCCAGCAGCCAAGGGACTAGCCCCAGCACAGATACGCAGTATTTT
v_gene: TRBV4-1
d_gene: TRBD2
abundance: NA
j_gene: TRBJ2-3

CDR3aa: CASSSGVVDRNYNEQFF
CDR3nt: TGTGCCAGCAGCTCAGGTGTAGTTGACAGAAACTACAATGAGCAGTTCTTC
v_gene: TRBV11-2
d_gene: NA
abundance: NA
j_gene: TRBJ2-1

CDR3aa: CASSPSGEVGTEAFF
CDR3nt: TGTGCCAGCTCACCTTCGGGAGAAGTGGGGACTGAAGCTTTCTTT
v_gene: TRBV18
d_gene: NA
abundance: NA
j_gene: TRBJ1-1

CDR3aa: CASSLAANRVHEQYF
CDR3nt: TGTGCCAGCAGCTTAGCTGCGAACAGGGTCCACGAGCAGTACTTC
v_gene: TRBV7-2
d_gene: NA
abundance: few
j_gene: TRBJ2-7

CDR3aa: CAISETGASYEQYF
CDR3nt: TGTGCCATCAGTGAGACAGGGGCCTCCTACGAGCAGTACTTC
v_gene: TRBV10-3
d_gene: TRBD1
abundance: NA
j_gene: TRBJ2-7

CDR3aa: CASSDRGETGELFF
CDR3nt: TGTGCCAGCAGTGACAGGGGAGAGACCGGGGAGCTGTTTTTT
v_gene: TRBV3-1/TRBV3-2
d_gene: TRBD1
abundance: NA
j_gene: TRBJ2-2

CDR3aa: CASSRLVVPKFGQMNTEAFF
CDR3nt: TGTGCCAGCAGCCGATTAGTGGTCCCGAAGTTCGGTCAAATGAACACTGAAGCTTTCTTT
v_gene: TRBV27
d_gene: NA
abundance: NA
j_gene: TRBJ1-1

CDR3aa: CASSTQRPGTRTDTQYF
CDR3nt: TGTGCCAGCAGCACCCAGAGACCCGGGACTAGAACAGATACGCAGTATTTT
v_gene: TRBV5-4
d_gene: TRBD2
abundance: NA
j_gene: TRBJ2-3

CDR3aa: CSVPTNLPGYTF
CDR3nt: TGCAGCGTCCCGACAAATTTACCTGGCTACACCTTC
v_gene: TRBV29-1
d_gene: NA
abundance: NA
j_gene: TRBJ1-2

CDR3aa: CASSQIMRNTGELFF
CDR3nt: TGTGCCAGCAGCCAAATTATGCGGAACACCGGGGAGCTGTTTTTT
v_gene: TRBV3-1/TRBV3-2
d_gene: NA
abundance: NA
j_gene: TRBJ2-2

CDR3aa: CASSLRDSSEAFF
CDR3nt: TGTGCCAGCAGCCTCCGGGACAGCTCTGAAGCTTTCTTT
v_gene: TRBV6-5
d_gene: TRBD1
abundance: NA
j_gene: TRBJ1-1

CDR3aa: CASSWTSGGPRVMAQYF
CDR3nt: TGTGCCAGCAGCTGGACTAGCGGGGGGCCACGGGTCATGGCCCAGTACTTC
v_gene: TRBV13
d_gene: TRBD2
abundance: NA
j_gene: TRBJ2-5

CDR3aa: CASRPGLASYEQYF
CDR3nt: TGTGCCAGCAGGCCGGGACTAGCGAGCTACGAGCAGTACTTC
v_gene: TRBV2
d_gene: TRBD2
abundance: few
j_gene: TRBJ2-7

CDR3aa: CASSLLGTGGTEAFF
CDR3nt: TGTGCCAGCAGCTTGCTAGGGACAGGGGGCACTGAAGCTTTCTTT
v_gene: TRBV5-5
d_gene: TRBD1
abundance: NA
j_gene: TRBJ1-1

CDR3aa: CASSGQGTDTQYF
CDR3nt: TGTGCCAGCAGCGGACAGGGAACAGATACGCAGTATTTT
v_gene: TRBV7-2
d_gene: TRBD1
abundance: NA
j_gene: TRBJ2-3

CDR3aa: CASSRDRASSTDTQYF
CDR3nt: TGTGCCAGTAGTAGAGACAGGGCGTCTAGCACAGATACGCAGTATTTT
v_gene: TRBV19
d_gene: TRBD1
abundance: NA
j_gene: TRBJ2-3

CDR3aa: CAIPATVGSSSNTGELFF
CDR3nt: TGTGCCATCCCCGCGACAGTCGGATCCTCCTCGAACACCGGGGAGCTGTTTTTT
v_gene: TRBV10-3
d_gene: NA
abundance: NA
j_gene: TRBJ2-2

CDR3aa: CASNLQGIEKLFF
CDR3nt: TGTGCCAGCAACCTACAGGGAATTGAAAAACTGTTTTTT
v_gene: TRBV6-5
d_gene: NA
abundance: NA
j_gene: TRBJ1-4

CDR3aa: CSTTGGEAPEAFF
CDR3nt: TGCAGCACAACAGGGGGCGAGGCCCCTGAAGCTTTCTTT
v_gene: TRBV29-1
d_gene: TRBD1
abundance: NA
j_gene: TRBJ1-1

CDR3aa: CASSSFRDSEKLFF
CDR3nt: TGTGCCAGCAGCTCCTTCCGGGACAGTGAAAAACTGTTTTTT
v_gene: TRBV11-2
d_gene: TRBD1
abundance: NA
j_gene: TRBJ1-4

CDR3aa: CASSVAGTGVWNEQFF
CDR3nt: TGTGCCAGCAGCGTCGCGGGAACAGGGGTATGGAATGAGCAGTTCTTC
v_gene: TRBV14
d_gene: NA
abundance: NA
j_gene: TRBJ2-1

CDR3aa: CASSLAGGSSYEQYF
CDR3nt: TGTGCCAGCAGCTTGGCGGGTGGAAGCTCCTACGAGCAGTACTTC
v_gene: TRBV5-5
d_gene: NA
abundance: once
j_gene: TRBJ2-7

CDR3aa: CASSTRSGGVSYNEQFF
CDR3nt: TGTGCCAGCAGTACGCGAAGCGGGGGGGTATCCTACAATGAGCAGTTCTTC
v_gene: TRBV2
d_gene: TRBD2
abundance: NA
j_gene: TRBJ2-1

CDR3aa: CASSSTGQGITGELFF
CDR3nt: TGTGCCAGCAGTTCGACGGGACAGGGAATAACCGGGGAGCTGTTTTTT
v_gene: TRBV27
d_gene: TRBD1
abundance: NA
j_gene: TRBJ2-2

CDR3aa: CASSFQQETQYF
CDR3nt: TGTGCCAGCAGTTTTCAACAGGAGACCCAGTACTTC
v_gene: TRBV12-3/TRBV12-4
d_gene: NA
abundance: NA
j_gene: TRBJ2-5

CDR3aa: CASSQGSASRETQYF
CDR3nt: TGTGCCAGCAGCCAAGGATCGGCTAGCCGGGAGACCCAGTACTTC
v_gene: TRBV3-1/TRBV3-2
d_gene: NA
abundance: NA
j_gene: TRBJ2-5

CDR3aa: CASSVAGGTEAFF
CDR3nt: TGCGCCAGCAGTGTAGCGGGTGGCACTGAAGCTTTCTTT
v_gene: TRBV10-1
d_gene: NA
abundance: NA
j_gene: TRBJ1-1

CDR3aa: CASSREGQRLNQPQHF
CDR3nt: TGTGCCAGTAGCCGCGAGGGCCAACGGTTGAATCAGCCCCAGCATTTT
v_gene: TRBV19
d_gene: NA
abundance: NA
j_gene: TRBJ1-5

CDR3aa: CASSFSVSGANTEAFF
CDR3nt: TGCGCCAGCAGCTTCAGTGTGTCAGGGGCTAACACTGAAGCTTTCTTT
v_gene: TRBV5-1
d_gene: NA
abundance: NA
j_gene: TRBJ1-1

CDR3aa: CASSAGQGSEQYF
CDR3nt: TGTGCCAGCTCGGCAGGCCAGGGAAGCGAGCAGTACTTC
v_gene: TRBV18
d_gene: NA
abundance: NA
j_gene: TRBJ2-7

CDR3aa: CASSLGRGTGSHEQYF
CDR3nt: TGTGCCAGCAGCTTAGGCCGGGGGACAGGGAGCCACGAGCAGTACTTC
v_gene: TRBV13
d_gene: TRBD1
abundance: NA
j_gene: TRBJ2-7